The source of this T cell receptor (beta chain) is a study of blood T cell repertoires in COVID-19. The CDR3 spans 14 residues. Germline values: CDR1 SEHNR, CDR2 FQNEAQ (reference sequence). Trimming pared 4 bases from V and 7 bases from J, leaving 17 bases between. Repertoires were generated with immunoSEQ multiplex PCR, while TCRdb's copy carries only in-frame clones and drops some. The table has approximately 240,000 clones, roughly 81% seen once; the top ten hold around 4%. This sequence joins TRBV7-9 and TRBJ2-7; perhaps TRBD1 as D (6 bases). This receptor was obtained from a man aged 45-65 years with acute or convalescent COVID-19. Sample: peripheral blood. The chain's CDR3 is CASSSQGSAREQYF. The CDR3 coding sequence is TGTGCCAGCAGCTCACAGGGTTCTGCTCGTGAGCAGTACTTC.